This T cell receptor beta chain was captured in a study of control samples from healthy donors and cancer patients. A remark on this clone: The sample carries other DNA sequences with the same CDR3.

Using immunoSEQ multiplex PCR, the repertoire was profiled, and TCRdb retains in-frame clones only, with some absent. The sample holds roughly 170,000 clones, around 93% seen once. Germline V CDR1 and CDR2: KGHSH, LQKENI. J lost 2 bases, V lost 3 bases, and 3 bases had no gene match. The CDR3 sequence is 14 residues long. The specimen was blood. V and J are TRBV18 and TRBJ2-5, with 7 nucleotides matching TRBD2. The TCR sequence derives from a woman aged 60-75 years in good health. The CDR3 loop is CASSPGAGQETQYF. CDR3 bases: TGTGCCAGCTCACCGGGAGCGGGGCAAGAGACCCAGTACTTC. Full variable domain (rest looked up from reference TRBV18 and TRBJ2-5): NAGVMQNPRHLVRRRGQEARLRCSPMKGHSHVYWYRQLPEEGLKFMVYLQKENIIDESGMPKERFSAEFPKEGPSILRIQQVVRGDSAAYFCASSPGAGQETQYFGPGTRLLVL.